The next 11 T cell receptor beta chains were all read from a single sample in a study of blood T cell repertoires in COVID-19. Profiled with immunoSEQ multiplex PCR; TCRdb holds only in-frame clones, not every one. The sample consists of roughly 220,000 clones, 75% to 90% of them appearing once. Sequencing was done on a sample of PBMCs or T cells enriched from blood (not recorded which). The receptors shown here come from a woman aged 35 to 49 with acute COVID-19.

The genes are TRBV6-5 and TRBJ1-2; D may be TRBD1 (5 bases). Germline V gives CDR1 MNHEY, CDR2 SVGAGI. The CDR3 spans 14 residues. V shed 5 bases and J shed 3 bases, with 13 bases lying between them. CDR3 sequence reads: CASSKSTDYYGYTF. The CDR3 DNA is TGTGCCAGCAGTAAATCGACAGACTACTATGGCTACACCTTC.

The rearrangement links TRBV27 to TRBJ2-3; perhaps TRBD2 as D (6 bases). The ends were cut back, 6 bases at V and 4 bases at J, with 14 bases in the middle. The CDR3 length is 14 residues. CDR1 is MNHEY, CDR2 SMNVEV, per germline (reference sequence). The CDR3 DNA reads as TGTGCCAGCAGCGCCCCTTGGGGGGCAGATACGCAGTATTTT. Translation: CASSAPWGADTQYF.

The genes are TRBV5-1 and TRBJ2-2; a possible D gene is TRBD2 (5 bases). Deletions cut 4 bases from V and 4 bases from J, with 8 bases between. The germline CDR1 and CDR2 sequences are SGHRS and YFSETQ. The length of the CDR3 is 13 residues. CDR3 region: CASSPGITGELFF. CDR3 DNA: TGCGCCAGCAGCCCGGGAATCACCGGGGAGCTGTTTTTT.

This clone appeared many times. The J gene is TRBJ1-6, the V gene TRBV5-1, with a weak D call TRBD1 (5 bases). Trimming took 3 bases from V and 5 from J, leaving 12 bases between them. The germline V gene encodes CDR1 SGHRS and CDR2 YFSETQ. The CDR3 has 15 residues. For the CDR3, the DNA is TGCGCCAGCAGCTCAGGGAACCCGAATAATTCACCCCTCCACTTT. This encodes CASSSGNPNNSPLHF.

This chain uses TRBV9 with TRBJ1-6, with TRBD1 as a possible D gene (5 bases). CDR1 SGDLS and CDR2 YYNGEE come from the germline V gene. This CDR3 has 17 residues. V was trimmed by 0 bases and J by 2 bases, leaving 12 bases between them. CDR3 in amino acids: CASSVGQRLTYNSPLHF. CDR3 DNA sequence: TGTGCCAGCAGCGTAGGACAGAGGCTCACCTATAATTCACCCCTCCACTTT.

The chain is built from TRBV7-9 and TRBJ1-2; D is possibly TRBD1 (6 bases). The CDR3 sequence is 14 residues long. Deletions cut 5 bases from V and 8 bases from J, with 18 bases between. Germline loops: CDR1 SEHNR, CDR2 FQNEAQ (reference sequence). CDR3 nucleotides: TGTGCCAGCAGCACTTACGGACAGAAGTGGGGCTACACCTTC. Residues: CASSTYGQKWGYTF.

This sequence joins TRBV7-9 and TRBJ2-1; 9 bases align to TRBD1. The CDR3 loop spans 15 amino acids. The V gene's germline CDR1 is SEHNR and CDR2 FQNEAQ (reference sequence). The V and J ends lost 4 bases and 5 bases, in that order; junction bases with no gene match: 6. The CDR3 protein is CASSWTDRGDNEQFF. In DNA form, the CDR3 reads TGTGCCAGCAGCTGGACGGACAGGGGAGACAATGAGCAGTTCTTC.

This rearrangement joins TRBV2 to TRBJ1-1; 9 bases align to TRBD1. Per germline, CDR1 SNHLY and CDR2 FYNNEI. V gave up 3 bases and J gave up 0 bases; unmatched junction bases: 2. The CDR3 covers 15 residues. In DNA, the CDR3 is TGTGCCAGCAGTGAGGGGACAGGGATGAACACTGAAGCTTTCTTT. It codes for CASSEGTGMNTEAFF.

The J gene is TRBJ1-5, the V gene TRBV7-8; D unclear. This CDR3 has 20 residues. The germline V and J ends were trimmed by 2 bases and 3 bases, with 26 bases remaining between them. Per the germline V gene, CDR1 is SGHVS and CDR2 is FQNEAQ. CDR3 in amino acids: CASSLYLGWGADLHNQPQHF. The CDR3 nucleotides read TGTGCCAGCAGCTTATATTTAGGATGGGGAGCCGACCTCCACAATCAGCCCCAGCATTTT.

The chain employs TRBV9 and TRBJ2-2, with D uncertain. There are 14 residues in the CDR3. The V gene's germline CDR1 is SGDLS and CDR2 YYNGEE. Trimming removed 0 bases from V and 7 bases from J, with 10 bases in between. This CDR3 is CASSVGLLSGELFF. CDR3 DNA sequence: TGTGCCAGCAGCGTAGGACTCCTGAGCGGGGAGCTGTTTTTT. The full variable domain, rest sourced from reference TRBV9 and TRBJ2-2, is DSGVTQTPKHLITATGQRVTLRCSPRSGDLSVYWYQQSLDQGLQFLIQYYNGEERAKGNILERFSAQQFPDLHSELNLSSLELGDSALYFCASSVGLLSGELFFGEGSRLTVL.

The CDR3 DNA is TGTGCCAGCAGCACAGGGGGCCGTTTGAATGGCTACACCTTC. Residues: CASSTGGRLNGYTF. The chain has TRBV6-5 and TRBJ1-2; 9 nucleotides agree with TRBD1. The CDR3 runs to 14 residues. In germline, CDR1 is MNHEY, CDR2 SVGAGI. The junction had 8 bases not matched to a gene; V was cut back by 6 bases and J by 6 bases.